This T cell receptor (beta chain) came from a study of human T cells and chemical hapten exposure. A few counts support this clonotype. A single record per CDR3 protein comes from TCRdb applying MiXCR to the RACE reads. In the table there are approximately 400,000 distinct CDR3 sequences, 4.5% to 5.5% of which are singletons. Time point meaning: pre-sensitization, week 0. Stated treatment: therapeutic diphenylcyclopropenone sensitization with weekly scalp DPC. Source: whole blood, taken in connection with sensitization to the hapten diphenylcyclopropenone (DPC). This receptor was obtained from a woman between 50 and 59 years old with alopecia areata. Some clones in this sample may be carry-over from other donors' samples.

The CDR3, as DNA: TGTGCCACCAGCCAGGACAGGGGATATCAGCCCCAGCATTTT. The encoded protein is CATSQDRGYQPQHF. The chain recombines TRBV15 with TRBJ1-5; 9 nucleotides line up with TRBD1. Germline V lookup: CDR1 LNHNV, CDR2 YYDKDF (reference sequence). V lost 5 bases and J lost 5; bases outside the gene matches: 4. The CDR3 length is 14 residues. Drawing the rest from reference TRBV15 and TRBJ1-5, the complete variable domain is DAMVIQNPRYQVTQFGKPVTLSCSQTLNHNVMYWYQQKSSQAPKLLFHYYDKDFNNEADTPDNFQSRRPNTSFCFLDIRSPGLGDTAMYLCATSQDRGYQPQHFGDGTRLSIL.